Sequencing of this T cell receptor (beta chain) was carried out in a study of vaccination and CD4 T cells after COVID-19. Turning to the study itself: Once diagnosed, patients had post-COVID samples drawn a median 101 days later (range 35 to 161). Following dose two, a median around 65 days (range 14 to 241) passed before post-vaccine samples were taken. Study results and limitations: Relatively small numbers of convalescent patients were studied, with no early post-infection timepoints included.

Via MiXCR, TCRdb re-called the PCR reads, giving one row per CDR3 protein. The sample has 30,000 or so distinct CDR3 sequences; about 50% are singletons. Time point given: late sampling 161 to 241 days after vaccination in three convalescent patients. Details on this clonotype: Its specificity is unknown.

This TCR came from a human donor who had recovered from COVID-19. The source material was CD4+ T cells from blood, sampled about 7 months after SARS-CoV-2 vaccination.

CDR3 sequence (DNA): TGTGCCAGCAGCAAAGATTCCGAGGCTCGGGACAGAGGCACCTACGAGCAGTACTTC. It translates to CASSKDSEARDRGTYEQYF. The chain recombines TRBV21-1 with TRBJ2-7; TRBD1, the table's D call, was not compared with the DNA. TRBV21-1 is listed as a pseudogene. The CDR3 totals 19 residues.